Presented here are 20 T cell receptor beta chains from one specimen sequenced in a study of blood T cell repertoires in COVID-19. Here immunoSEQ multiplex PCR was the method, and the copy in TCRdb shows in-frame clones only, minus some. This repertoire shows some 150,000 clones, about 86% found once; its top ten account for 3.5% to 4%. Material: PBMCs or T cells enriched from blood (not recorded which). Source of these receptors: a woman aged 50 to 65 in a cohort exposed to, infected with or recovered from COVID-19 (not recorded which).

J is TRBJ2-7 and V is TRBV5-6; 8 bases map to TRBD1. The CDR3 runs to 14 residues. From germline, CDR1 is SGHDT and CDR2 YYEEEE. Unmatched junction bases numbered 6, after V lost 3 bases and J lost 4 bases. The CDR3 sequence: CASSYGQGLYEQYF. The CDR3, as DNA: TGTGCCAGCAGCTACGGACAGGGACTTTACGAGCAGTACTTC.

The V call is TRBV19, the J call TRBJ2-2; 10 positions match TRBD2. V lost 4 bases to trimming and J lost 4 bases; unmatched junction nucleotides: 6. CDR1 LNHDA and CDR2 SQIVND come from the germline V gene (reference sequence). The CDR3 contains 16 residues. CDR3 sequence (DNA): TGTGCCAGTAGTACCCCTAGCGGGAGTGTCACCGGGGAGCTGTTTTTT. It yields the protein CASSTPSGSVTGELFF. The full variable domain, in which reference TRBV19 and TRBJ2-2 provide the parts outside the CDR3, is DGGITQSPKYLFRKEGQNVTLSCEQNLNHDAMYWYRQDPGQGLRLIYYSQIVNDFQKGDIAEGYSVSREKKESFPLTVTSAQKNPTAFYLCASSTPSGSVTGELFFGEGSRLTVL.

Only one count was recorded for this clone. The chain employs TRBV28 and TRBJ2-4, with D maybe TRBD1 (5 bases). Trimming shortened V by 4 bases and J by 0 bases, and 13 bases separated the two germline ends. Germline V gene data show CDR1 as MDHEN and CDR2 as SYDVKM. The CDR3 runs 16 residues. The CDR3, as DNA: TGTGCCAGCAGTTCGACAGTCTTGGGAGCCAAAAACATTCAGTACTTC. This gives the protein CASSSTVLGAKNIQYF.

The chain links TRBV19 to TRBJ2-2; no clear D gene. Germline-derived CDR1 and CDR2 are LNHDA and SQIVND (reference sequence). The V gene lost 5 bases and the J gene lost 7 bases, with 23 bases spanning the gap. The CDR3 is 17 residues long. CDR3 sequence reads: CASSSTTSHGFLGELFF. CDR3 bases: TGTGCCAGTAGTTCAACCACTTCCCATGGTTTCCTCGGGGAGCTGTTTTTT.

The chain joins TRBV19 to TRBJ1-1; 7 bases map to TRBD1. This CDR3 spans 18 amino acids. Germline V gene data show CDR1 as LNHDA and CDR2 as SQIVND (reference sequence). J was trimmed by 1 base and V by 6 bases; bases with no gene match: 17. DNA for the CDR3: TGTGCCAGTAGAACCGCAACAGGGGTCCCTGGAGGGAACACTGAAGCTTTCTTT. Protein product: CASRTATGVPGGNTEAFF.

This clone was observed a single time. The chain links TRBV3-1 (or the pseudogene TRBV3-2) to TRBJ1-2, with unresolved D. Germline lookup yields CDR1 LGHDT and CDR2 YNNKEL (reference sequence). V shed 4 bases and J shed 2 bases, with 14 bases lying between them. The CDR3 totals 15 residues. As DNA, the CDR3 is TGTGCCAGCAGCCGCCCTGGTAATACAAACTATGGCTACACCTTC. This translates into CASSRPGNTNYGYTF.

The chain combines TRBV5-1 with TRBJ2-7, with D unclear. This CDR3 comprises 14 residues. Trimming took 0 bases from V and 0 from J, leaving 7 bases between them. From germline, CDR1 is SGHRS and CDR2 YFSETQ. CDR3 sequence: CASSLDPSSYEQYF. CDR3 coding DNA: TGCGCCAGCAGCTTGGATCCCAGCTCCTACGAGCAGTACTTC.

The chain couples TRBV7-6 to TRBJ2-7, with 8 positions matching TRBD2. The CDR3 has 16 residues. The V gene end was trimmed by 5 bases and the J gene end by 2 bases; junction bases not matched to a gene: 11. Germline V gene sequence: CDR1 SGHVS, CDR2 FNYEAQ. In DNA, the CDR3 is TGTGCCAGCAGCGACCAAAGCGGGAGTGTCCCCTACGAGCAGTACTTC. It encodes CASSDQSGSVPYEQYF.

The chain joins TRBV7-9 to TRBJ1-2; 10 positions agree with TRBD1. This CDR3 is 15 amino acids long. V dropped 5 bases and J dropped 4; count of bases not matched to a gene: 7. Germline V gene data show CDR1 as SEHNR and CDR2 as FQNEAQ (reference sequence). The DNA for the CDR3 is TGTGCCAGCAGCCCATCGGGACAGGGGTCCTATGGCTACACCTTC. Translating it yields CASSPSGQGSYGYTF.

The chain couples TRBV2 to TRBJ2-1; D is possibly TRBD1 (6 bases). This CDR3 has 13 residues. CDR1 and CDR2 from the germline V gene are SNHLY and FYNNEI. Trimming took off 6 bases at V and 5 bases at J, with 11 bases between the two ends. This CDR3 reads CASRRDRNNEQFF. CDR3 DNA sequence: TGTGCCAGCAGAAGAGACAGGAACAATGAGCAGTTCTTC.

This clone occurred once. The chain is built from TRBV5-1 and TRBJ1-5, with 7 bases aligning to TRBD1. J gave up 0 bases and V 0 bases, and 6 bases lay outside the gene matches. The CDR3 length is 17 residues. Germline values: CDR1 SGHRS, CDR2 YFSETQ. DNA of the CDR3: TGCGCCAGCAGCTTGGGTCCGGGACAGACTAGCAATCAGCCCCAGCATTTT. Amino acids: CASSLGPGQTSNQPQHF.

Here the CDR3 reads CASSKARTASASYEQYF. CDR3 nucleotides: TGTGCCAGCAGCAAAGCCAGGACGGCTAGCGCCTCCTACGAGCAGTACTTC. The chain is built from TRBV21-1 and TRBJ2-7; TRBD2, the table's D call, was not compared with the DNA. TRBV21-1 counts as a pseudogene. The CDR3 loop spans 17 amino acids.

A word on this clone: It is unclear where the CDR3 begins or ends on the DNA, so no DNA is shown, and the CDR3 is as TCRdb lists it. V and J are TRBV1 and TRBJ2-2; the table's D call, TRBD2, was not checked against the DNA. TRBV1 corresponds to a pseudogene. 21 amino acids form the CDR3, both terminal residues included. The chain's CDR3 is CTSSQVGGGSPLYSMSGELFF.

The gene calls are TRBV7-8 and TRBJ1-1; D gene uncertain. The CDR3 contains 15 residues. Deletions cut 1 base from V and 5 bases from J, with 14 bases between. Germline CDR1 and CDR2: SGHVS and FQNEAQ. The CDR3: CASSLGDFEWTEAFF. In DNA, the CDR3 is TGTGCCAGCAGCTTAGGCGACTTCGAATGGACTGAAGCTTTCTTT.

This chain uses TRBV29-1 with TRBJ2-5; 7 bases are a match to TRBD1. The V segment lost 4 bases and the J segment 4 bases; nucleotides outside the gene matches: 6. CDR1 and CDR2 from the germline V gene are SQVTM and ANQGSEA. The CDR3 has 13 residues. The CDR3 is CSVGQGRGETQYF. For the CDR3, the DNA is TGCAGCGTTGGACAGGGCCGAGGAGAGACCCAGTACTTC. The whole variable domain, filled in from reference TRBV29-1 and TRBJ2-5, reads SAVISQKPSRDICQRGTSLTIQCQVDSQVTMMFWYRQQPGQSLTLIATANQGSEATYESGFVIDKFPISRPNLTFSTLTVSNMSPEDSSIYLCSVGQGRGETQYFGPGTRLLVL.

The chain couples TRBV7-9 to TRBJ2-7; a possible D gene is TRBD2 (6 bases). This CDR3 spans 12 amino acids. CDR1 and CDR2 (germline): SEHNR, FQNEAQ (reference sequence). The V end was cut by 5 bases, the J end by 6 bases, with 11 bases between. Written as DNA, the CDR3 is TGTGCCAGCAGCAGGGTGGAGGGCGAGCAGTACTTC. Encoded protein: CASSRVEGEQYF.

The chain links TRBV5-1 to TRBJ2-1, with a tentative D call TRBD1 (6 bases). This CDR3 is 16 amino acids long. Trimming took 4 bases from V and 4 from J, leaving 18 bases between them. CDR1 is SGHRS, CDR2 YFSETQ, per germline. The DNA of the CDR3 is TGCGCCAGCAGCCCACAAACAGGGACCGAATACAATGAGCAGTTCTTC. This codes for CASSPQTGTEYNEQFF.

The chain uses TRBV28 and TRBJ2-1, with D unclear. This CDR3 is built from 12 residues. The germline V gene encodes CDR1 MDHEN and CDR2 SYDVKM. V was clipped by 10 bases and J by 7 bases, with 14 bases between them. This CDR3 reads CAISLVRNEQFF. CDR3 in DNA: TGTGCCATTTCACTGGTAAGAAATGAGCAGTTCTTC.

This clone has more than one count but fewer than ten. The chain uses TRBV2 and TRBJ2-3; 11 positions agree with TRBD2. Germline loops: CDR1 SNHLY, CDR2 FYNNEI. The CDR3 extends over 16 amino acids. With 6 bases clipped from V and 2 bases from J, the junction kept 7 bases outside the gene matches. The CDR3 region is CASSTRTSGLTDTQYF. CDR3 coding DNA: TGTGCCAGCAGCACAAGGACTAGCGGGCTCACAGATACGCAGTATTTT.

The rearrangement links TRBV19 to TRBJ1-2; 7 bases are a match to TRBD1. CDR3 size: 16 residues. The germline gives CDR1 LNHDA, CDR2 SQIVND (reference sequence). With V trimmed by 8 bases and J by 8 bases, 20 bases remained unmatched. This CDR3 is CASQDEQGSSPRGYTF. In nucleotides, the CDR3 is TGTGCCAGTCAGGACGAACAGGGGTCGTCTCCCAGAGGCTACACCTTC.